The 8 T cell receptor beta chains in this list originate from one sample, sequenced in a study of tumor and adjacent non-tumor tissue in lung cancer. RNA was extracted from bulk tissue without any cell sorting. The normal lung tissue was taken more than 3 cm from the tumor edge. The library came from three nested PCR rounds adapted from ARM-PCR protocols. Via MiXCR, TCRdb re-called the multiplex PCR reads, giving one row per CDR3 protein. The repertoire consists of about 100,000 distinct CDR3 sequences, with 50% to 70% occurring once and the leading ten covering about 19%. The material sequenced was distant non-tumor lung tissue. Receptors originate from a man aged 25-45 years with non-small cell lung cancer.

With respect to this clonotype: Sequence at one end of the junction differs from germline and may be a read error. The CDR3 loop reads CVSSHSTTSYEQYF. CDR3 nucleotide sequence: TGTGTCAGCAGTCACTCGACTACATCCTACGAGCAGTACTTC. This chain links TRBV7-9 with TRBJ2-7; tentatively, D is TRBD2 (5 bases). Germline CDR1 SEHNR, CDR2 FQNEAQ (reference sequence). The CDR3 is 14 amino acids.

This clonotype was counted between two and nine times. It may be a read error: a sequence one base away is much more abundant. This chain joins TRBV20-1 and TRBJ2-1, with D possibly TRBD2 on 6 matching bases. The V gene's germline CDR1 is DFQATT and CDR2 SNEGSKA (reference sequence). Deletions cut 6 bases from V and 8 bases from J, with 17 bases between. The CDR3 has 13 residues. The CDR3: CSATPGVLDEQFF. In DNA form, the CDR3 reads TGCAGTGCGACACCGGGGGTGCTCGATGAGCAGTTCTTC.

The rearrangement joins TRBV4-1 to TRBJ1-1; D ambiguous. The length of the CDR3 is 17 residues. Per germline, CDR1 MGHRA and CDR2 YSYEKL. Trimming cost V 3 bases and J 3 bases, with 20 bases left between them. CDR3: CASSHRWGTTADTEAFF. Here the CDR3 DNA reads TGCGCCAGCAGCCATAGGTGGGGTACTACTGCGGACACTGAAGCTTTCTTT.

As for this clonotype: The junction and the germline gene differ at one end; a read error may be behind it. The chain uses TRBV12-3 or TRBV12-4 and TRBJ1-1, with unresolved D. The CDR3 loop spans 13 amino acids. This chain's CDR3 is CGSSLWVNTEAFF. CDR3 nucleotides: TGTGGCAGCAGTTTATGGGTGAACACTGAAGCTTTCTTC.

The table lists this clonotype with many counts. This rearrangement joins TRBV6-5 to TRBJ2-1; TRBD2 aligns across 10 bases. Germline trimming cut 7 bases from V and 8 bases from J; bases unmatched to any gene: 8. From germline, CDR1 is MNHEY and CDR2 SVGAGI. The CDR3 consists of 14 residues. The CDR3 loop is CASNRLAGEDEQFF. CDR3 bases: TGTGCCAGCAATCGCCTAGCGGGAGAGGATGAGCAGTTCTTC.

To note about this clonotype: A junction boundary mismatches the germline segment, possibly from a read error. CDR3 in amino acids: CSVERLGSYEQCF. Here the CDR3 DNA reads TGCAGCGTTGAACGCCTGGGAAGCTACGAGCAGTGCTTC. The V call is TRBV29-1, the J call TRBJ2-7, with D uncertain. The CDR3 runs 13 residues. Per the germline V gene, CDR1 is SQVTM and CDR2 is ANQGSEA.

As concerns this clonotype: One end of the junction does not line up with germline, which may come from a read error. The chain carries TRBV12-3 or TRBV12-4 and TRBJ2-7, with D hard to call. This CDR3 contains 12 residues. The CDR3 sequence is CASILSRAEQYF. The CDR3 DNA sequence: TGTGCCAGCATTTTGAGTAGGGCCGAGCAGTATTTC.

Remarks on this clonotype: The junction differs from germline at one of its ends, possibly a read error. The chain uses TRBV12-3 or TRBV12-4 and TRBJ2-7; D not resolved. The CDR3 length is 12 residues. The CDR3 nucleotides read TGTCCCAGCAGCCATGACTGGCTCGAGCAGTACTTC. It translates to CPSSHDWLEQYF.